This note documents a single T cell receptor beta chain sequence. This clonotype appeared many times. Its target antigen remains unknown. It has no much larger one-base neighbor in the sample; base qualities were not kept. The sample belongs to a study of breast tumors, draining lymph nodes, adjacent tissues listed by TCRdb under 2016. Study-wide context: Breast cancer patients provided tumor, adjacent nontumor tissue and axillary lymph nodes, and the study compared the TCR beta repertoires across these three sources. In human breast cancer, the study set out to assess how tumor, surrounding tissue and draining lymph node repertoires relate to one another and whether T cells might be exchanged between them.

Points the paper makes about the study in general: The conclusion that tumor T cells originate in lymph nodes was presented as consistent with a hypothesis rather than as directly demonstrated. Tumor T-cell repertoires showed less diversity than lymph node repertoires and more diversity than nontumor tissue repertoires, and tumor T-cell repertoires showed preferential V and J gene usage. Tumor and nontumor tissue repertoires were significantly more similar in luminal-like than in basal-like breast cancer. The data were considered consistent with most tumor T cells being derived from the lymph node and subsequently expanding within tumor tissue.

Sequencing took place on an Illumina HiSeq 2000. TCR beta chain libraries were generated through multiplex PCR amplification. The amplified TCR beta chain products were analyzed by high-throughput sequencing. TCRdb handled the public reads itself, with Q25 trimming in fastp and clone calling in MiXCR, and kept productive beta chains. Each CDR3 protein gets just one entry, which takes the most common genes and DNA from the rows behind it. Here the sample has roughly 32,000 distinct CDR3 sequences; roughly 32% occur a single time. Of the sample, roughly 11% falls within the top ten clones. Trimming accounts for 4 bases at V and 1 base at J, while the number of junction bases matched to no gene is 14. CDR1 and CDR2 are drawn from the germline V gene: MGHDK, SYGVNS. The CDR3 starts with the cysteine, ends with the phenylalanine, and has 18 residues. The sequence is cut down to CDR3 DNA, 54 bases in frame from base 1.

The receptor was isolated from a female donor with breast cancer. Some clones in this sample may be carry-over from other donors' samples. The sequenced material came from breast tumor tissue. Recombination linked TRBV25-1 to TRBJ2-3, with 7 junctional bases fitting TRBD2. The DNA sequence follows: TGTGCCAGCAGTGGGGTGGGGTTACTAGCGCTCCGCACAGATACGCAGTATTTT. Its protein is CASSGVGLLALRTDTQYF.